This T cell receptor (beta chain) was recorded in a study of cytomegalovirus exposure and HLA in healthy donors. Findings and caveats of the study: A later analysis linked a missense DCLRE1C variant to TCR beta V- and J-gene trimming.

The CDR3 totals 14 residues. Per the germline V gene, CDR1 is SGHRS and CDR2 is YFSETQ. The V and J ends lost 0 bases and 4 bases, in that order; junction bases with no gene match: 3. This clone came up once. Antigen unknown. The same CDR3 arises from other DNA sequences in this sample as well. PCR used 60 Vbeta primers and 13 Jbeta primers. Using immunoSEQ multiplex PCR, the repertoire was profiled, and TCRdb retains in-frame clones only, with some absent. The sample lists about 140,000 clones, more than 70% occurring once. The origin of this receptor is a middle-aged man in good health and CMV-seronegative. The sample taken for sequencing was PBMCs. The chain couples TRBV5-1 to TRBJ1-1; TRBD1 matches 7 bases. CDR3: CASSLGQGGTEAFF. CDR3 DNA sequence: TGCGCCAGCAGCTTGGGACAGGGCGGCACTGAAGCTTTCTTT.